Here is one TCR beta chain with its context. Its antigen is not yet known. Per-base quality was not reported, and no clone a single base away is much larger than it. The germline V gene (reference sequence) provides CDR1 LNHDA and CDR2 SQIVND. Including the terminal cysteine and phenylalanine, the CDR3 comprises 12 residues. Just the 36-base CDR3 DNA is kept, in frame starting at base 1. V lost 4 bases and J lost 10 bases; the stretch between them is 8 bases long. This entry comes from a study of T cells in Graves' hyperthyroidism and ophthalmopathy (dated by TCRdb to about 2019). Concerning the study at large: Peripheral blood samples were taken at the time of initial diagnosis, prior to any treatment. The paper describes TCR Vbeta CDR3 sequencing of 120 to 150 peripheral blood samples, made up of 43 ophthalmopathy patients, some 76 hyperthyroidism patients and 17 progressor patients. The approximately 98 discovery patients were randomly divided into training and test sets at a 7:3 ratio. Whether ophthalmopathy could be predicted prospectively was tested in an independent validation cohort made up of 18 to 20 hyperthyroidism patients plus 17 patients who later progressed to ophthalmopathy. In addition, the study compared T-cell repertoires in thyroid tissue and in blood from 6 or 7 Graves' hyperthyroidism patients. After blood sampling, hyperthyroidism patients were treated with methimazole at a starting dose of 30 mg daily, and ophthalmopathy patients were treated with high-dose intravenous methylprednisolone. To identify TCR V-J signatures that set the groups apart, the researchers used a discovery cohort of about a hundred patients, made up of 43 with Graves' ophthalmopathy and some 55 with stable Graves' hyperthyroidism.

The TCR beta CDR3 regions were amplified from RNA transcripts. For the first round of RT-PCR on the TCR CDR3, the HTBI primer set was used together with the Qiagen OneStep RT-PCR kit. The libraries were constructed in a second round of multiplex PCR and then size-selected and purified. Paired-end sequencing of the libraries was performed with 100 bp reads on an Illumina HiSeq2000. Per the source publication's procedure: Raw data were processed with SOAPnuke, discarding reads with adapters, uncalled bases, mean Phred below 15, or no exact constant-primer or identifier match. High-quality paired reads were merged using COPE v1.2.5, and each unique nucleotide sequence was defined as a clonotype. MiTCR v1.1 was used to align clonotypes to the IMGT TRBV, TRBD and TRBJ reference segments. The analysis included only V-J combinations with a frequency above 0.0001, which together covered 99% to 99.2% of the repertoires. A TCS score was defined as the ratio of F50 (clonal expansion) to E x V (chaos), with BLOSUM62-based TCRdist applied between CDR3 peptides within each V-J. Welch's t-statistics and random forest reduced roughly 530 V-J features to some 14, which were used in a naive Bayes classifier (R e1071). TCRdb took the public reads, trimmed them with fastp at Q25, ran MiXCR for clone calling and kept in-frame beta chains. For every CDR3 protein sequence, its rows merge into one entry that carries the most common genes and DNA. The V and J calls, along with clone size, are taken from TCRdb and not from the paper's own processing. The table for this sample lists hundreds of thousands of distinct CDR3 sequences; about 20% of them were counted only once. The ten largest clonotypes hold under 35% of the sample.

In the ophthalmopathy patients, disease was moderately to severely active, with a Clinical Activity Score of 3 or more, a NOSPECS grade of 4 or more, and a duration of less than 3 months. The study excluded patients with uncontrolled infections, other autoimmune diseases, pregnancy or lactation. Diagnoses were based on clinical symptoms, serum thyroxine and TRAb, thyroid ultrasound and orbital computed tomography. Ficoll-Paque density gradient centrifugation was used to isolate PBMCs from about 10 ml of fresh peripheral blood. Total RNA was extracted with Trizol reagent, and quality was checked on an Agilent 2100 Bioanalyzer. Results and caveats for the whole study, not just this receptor: Ophthalmopathy was separated from stable hyperthyroidism by a 13 V-J signature model, with approximately 86% sensitivity and roughly 81% specificity obtained in cross-validation and 80%/75% obtained in testing. Most expanded thyroid clonotypes (frequency above 0.001) were also found in blood, which suggests that blood repertoires may mirror thyroid immune responses. No statistical method was used to set the sample size in advance, and investigators knew the group allocation. In validation, the model predicted progression to ophthalmopathy a median of about 5.9 months before onset, with roughly 71% sensitivity and roughly 72% specificity.

Sample: blood. The TCR originated in a young man with Graves' ophthalmopathy. The chain joins TRBV19 to TRBJ1-6, with TRBD1 as a weak D call on 5 bases. In nucleotides, the sequence is TGTGCCAGTAGTACGGGGGACTCACCCCTCCACTTT. The encoded protein is CASSTGDSPLHF.